This TCR beta chain is from a study of blood T cell repertoires in COVID-19. In the study overall: Whether acute or convalescent, the COVID-19 samples came from the United States, Italy and Spain.

The CDR3 runs 17 residues. Losses at the gene ends were 6 bases for V and 0 bases for J; bases not matched to a gene: 13. Germline CDR1 is LNHDA and CDR2 is SQIVND (reference sequence). In the authors' workflow: Reference gene primer amplification yielded estimated nucleated cell counts. The assay was immunoSEQ multiplex PCR, and TCRdb's table has in-frame clones only and misses some. V and J calls and clone size follow that table, whereas D and trimming were derived from the DNA. This sample yields about 220,000 clones, of which roughly 84% are seen a single time; nearly 20% belongs to the top ten. Sample: peripheral blood. The sequence was collected from a man aged 25-40 years with active or convalescent COVID-19. The genes are TRBV19 and TRBJ1-2; 7 bases match TRBD1. The CDR3 bases are TGTGCCAGTAGCCGCCCCACCAGGGGGGCATCTAACTATGGCTACACCTTC. Translating gives CASSRPTRGASNYGYTF.